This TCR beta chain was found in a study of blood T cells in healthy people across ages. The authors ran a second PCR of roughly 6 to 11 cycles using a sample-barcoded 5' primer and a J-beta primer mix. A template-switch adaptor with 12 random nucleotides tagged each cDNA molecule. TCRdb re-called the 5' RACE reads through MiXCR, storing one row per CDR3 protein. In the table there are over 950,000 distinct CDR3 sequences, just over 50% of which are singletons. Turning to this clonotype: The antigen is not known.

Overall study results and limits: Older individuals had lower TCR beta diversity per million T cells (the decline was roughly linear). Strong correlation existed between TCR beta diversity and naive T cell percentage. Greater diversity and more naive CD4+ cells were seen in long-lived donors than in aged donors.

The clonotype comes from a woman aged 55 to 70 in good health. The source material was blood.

CDR3 nucleotides: TGTGCCAGCAGCGAAAGGACGACTAGCGGGAGACCTTACAATGAGCAGTTCTTC. It codes for CASSERTTSGRPYNEQFF. The V call is TRBV9, the J call TRBJ2-1; TRBD2 matches 12 bases. The germline CDR1 and CDR2 sequences are SGDLS and YYNGEE. V was pared by 3 bases and J by 4 bases, with 11 bases of the junction left unmatched. CDR3 length: 18 residues.